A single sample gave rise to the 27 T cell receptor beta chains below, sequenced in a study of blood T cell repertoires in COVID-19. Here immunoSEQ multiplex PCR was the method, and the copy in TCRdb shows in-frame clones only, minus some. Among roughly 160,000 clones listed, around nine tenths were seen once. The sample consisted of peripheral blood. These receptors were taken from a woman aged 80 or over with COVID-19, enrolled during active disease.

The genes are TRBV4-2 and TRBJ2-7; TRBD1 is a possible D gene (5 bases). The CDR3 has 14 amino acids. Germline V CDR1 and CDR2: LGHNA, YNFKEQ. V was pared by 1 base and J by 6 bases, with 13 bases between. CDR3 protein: CASSQVGREAEQYF. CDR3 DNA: TGTGCCAGCAGCCAAGTCGGCAGGGAAGCCGAGCAGTACTTC.

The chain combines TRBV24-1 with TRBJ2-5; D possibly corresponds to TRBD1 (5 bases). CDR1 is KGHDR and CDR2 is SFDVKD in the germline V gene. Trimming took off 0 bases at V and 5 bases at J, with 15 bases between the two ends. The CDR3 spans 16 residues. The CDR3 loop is CATSDLEAGSRETQYF. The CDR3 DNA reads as TGTGCCACCAGTGATTTGGAGGCAGGGTCCCGGGAGACCCAGTACTTC.

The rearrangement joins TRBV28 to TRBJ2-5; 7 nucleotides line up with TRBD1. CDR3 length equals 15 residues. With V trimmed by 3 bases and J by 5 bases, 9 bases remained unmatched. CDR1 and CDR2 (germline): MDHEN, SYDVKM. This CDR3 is CASSLGRRGLETQYF. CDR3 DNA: TGTGCCAGCAGTTTGGGGCGTAGGGGGCTGGAGACCCAGTACTTC. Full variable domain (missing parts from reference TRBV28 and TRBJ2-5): DVKVTQSSRYLVKRTGEKVFLECVQDMDHENMFWYRQDPGLGLRLIYFSYDVKMKEKGDIPEGYSVSREKKERFSLILESASTNQTSMYLCASSLGRRGLETQYFGPGTRLLVL.

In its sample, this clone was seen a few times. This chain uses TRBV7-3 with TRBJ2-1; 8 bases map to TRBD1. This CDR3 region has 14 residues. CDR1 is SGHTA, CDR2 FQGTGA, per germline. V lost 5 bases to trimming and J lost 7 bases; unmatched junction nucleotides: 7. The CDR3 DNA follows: TGTGCCAGCAGCCATGGACAGGGCTGGAATGAGCAGTTCTTC. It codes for CASSHGQGWNEQFF.

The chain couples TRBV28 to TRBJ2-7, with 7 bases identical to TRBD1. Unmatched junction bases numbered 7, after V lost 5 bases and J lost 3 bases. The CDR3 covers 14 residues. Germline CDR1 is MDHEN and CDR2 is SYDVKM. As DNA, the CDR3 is TGTGCCAGCAGTCCCGGACAGGAGAGCTACGAGCAGTACTTC. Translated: CASSPGQESYEQYF.

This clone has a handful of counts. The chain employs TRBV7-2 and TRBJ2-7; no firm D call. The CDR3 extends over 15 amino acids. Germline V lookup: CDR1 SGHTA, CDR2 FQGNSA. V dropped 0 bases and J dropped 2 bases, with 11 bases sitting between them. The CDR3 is CASSLAFGAAYEQYF. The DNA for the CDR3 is TGTGCCAGCAGCTTAGCGTTTGGTGCGGCCTACGAGCAGTACTTC.

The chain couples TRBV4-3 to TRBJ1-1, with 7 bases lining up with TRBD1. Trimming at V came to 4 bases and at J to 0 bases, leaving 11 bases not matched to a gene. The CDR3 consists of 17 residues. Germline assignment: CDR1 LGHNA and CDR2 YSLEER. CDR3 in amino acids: CASSRAAPGQMNTEAFF. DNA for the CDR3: TGCGCCAGCAGCCGAGCGGCGCCGGGACAGATGAACACTGAAGCTTTCTTT.

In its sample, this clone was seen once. CDR3 DNA: TGTGCCAGCAGCAATGGACTTAGCAATCAGCCCCAGCATTTT. Its translation is CASSNGLSNQPQHF. This chain links TRBV3-1 (or the pseudogene TRBV3-2) with TRBJ1-5; no definite D call. Trimming cost V 5 bases and J 0 bases, with 8 bases left between them. Germline V gene sequence: CDR1 LGHDT, CDR2 YNNKEL (reference sequence). CDR3 length equals 14 residues.

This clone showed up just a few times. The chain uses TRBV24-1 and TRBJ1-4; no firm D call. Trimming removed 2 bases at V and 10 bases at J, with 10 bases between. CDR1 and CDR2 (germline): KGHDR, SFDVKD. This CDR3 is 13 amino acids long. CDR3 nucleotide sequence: TGTGCCACCAGTGATTCGCGGGGTGGAAAACTGTTTTTT. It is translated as CATSDSRGGKLFF.

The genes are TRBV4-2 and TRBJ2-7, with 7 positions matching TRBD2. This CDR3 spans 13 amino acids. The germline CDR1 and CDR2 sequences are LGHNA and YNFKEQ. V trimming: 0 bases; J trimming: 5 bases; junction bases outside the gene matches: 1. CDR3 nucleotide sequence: TGTGCCAGCAGCCAAGATGCGGGGGACGAGCAGTACTTC. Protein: CASSQDAGDEQYF.

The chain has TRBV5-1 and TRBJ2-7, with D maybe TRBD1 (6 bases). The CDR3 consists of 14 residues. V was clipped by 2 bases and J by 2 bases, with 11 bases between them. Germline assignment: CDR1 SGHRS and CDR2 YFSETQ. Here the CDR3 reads CASSLRDTTYEQYF. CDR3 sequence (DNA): TGCGCCAGCAGCTTACGGGACACAACCTACGAGCAGTACTTC. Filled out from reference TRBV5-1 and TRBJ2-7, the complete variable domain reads KAGVTQTPRYLIKTRGQQVTLSCSPISGHRSVSWYQQTPGQGLQFLFEYFSETQRNKGNFPGRFSGRQFSNSRSEMNVSTLELGDSALYLCASSLRDTTYEQYFGPGTRLTVT.

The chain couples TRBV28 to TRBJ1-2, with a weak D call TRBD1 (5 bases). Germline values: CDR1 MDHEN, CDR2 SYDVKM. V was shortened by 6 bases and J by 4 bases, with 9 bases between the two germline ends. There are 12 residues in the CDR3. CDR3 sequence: CASSRAGYGYTF. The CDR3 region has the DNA TGTGCCAGCAGCAGGGCAGGCTATGGCTACACCTTC.

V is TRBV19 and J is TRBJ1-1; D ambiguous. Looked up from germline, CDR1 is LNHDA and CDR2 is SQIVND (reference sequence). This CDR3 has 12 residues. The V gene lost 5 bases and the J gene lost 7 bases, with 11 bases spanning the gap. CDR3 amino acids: CASSSGWGEAFF. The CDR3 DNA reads TGTGCCAGTAGTTCGGGATGGGGTGAAGCTTTCTTT.

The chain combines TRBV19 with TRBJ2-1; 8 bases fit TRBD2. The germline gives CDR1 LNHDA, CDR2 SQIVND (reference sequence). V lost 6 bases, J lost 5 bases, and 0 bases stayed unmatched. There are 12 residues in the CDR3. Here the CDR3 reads CASRGLDNEQFF. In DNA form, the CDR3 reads TGTGCCAGTAGGGGACTAGACAATGAGCAGTTCTTC. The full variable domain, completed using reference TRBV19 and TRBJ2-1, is DGGITQSPKYLFRKEGQNVTLSCEQNLNHDAMYWYRQDPGQGLRLIYYSQIVNDFQKGDIAEGYSVSREKKESFPLTVTSAQKNPTAFYLCASRGLDNEQFFGPGTRLTVL.

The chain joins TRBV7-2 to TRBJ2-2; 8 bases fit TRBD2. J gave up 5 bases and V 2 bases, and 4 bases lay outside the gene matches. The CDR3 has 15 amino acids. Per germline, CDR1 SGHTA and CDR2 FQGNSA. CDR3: CASSLLSGSTGELFF. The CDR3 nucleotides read TGTGCCAGCAGCTTACTCAGCGGGAGTACCGGGGAGCTGTTTTTT.

The CDR3 spells CASSSNRNTEAFF. The CDR3 bases are TGTGCCAGCAGCTCGAACAGGAACACTGAAGCTTTCTTT. The chain uses TRBV6-2 or TRBV6-3 and TRBJ1-1; no clear D gene. This CDR3 region has 13 residues. Germline-derived CDR1 and CDR2 are MNHEY and SVGEGT. Between the trimmed V and J ends, which lost 6 bases and 1 base, there was a span of 9 bases.

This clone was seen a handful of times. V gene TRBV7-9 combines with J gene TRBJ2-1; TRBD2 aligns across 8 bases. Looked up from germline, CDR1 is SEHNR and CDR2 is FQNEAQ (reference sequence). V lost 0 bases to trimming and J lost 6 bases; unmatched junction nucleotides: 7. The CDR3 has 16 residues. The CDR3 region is CASSLAGTSSSNEQFF. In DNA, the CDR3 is TGTGCCAGCAGCTTAGCCGGGACTAGTTCTTCCAATGAGCAGTTCTTC.

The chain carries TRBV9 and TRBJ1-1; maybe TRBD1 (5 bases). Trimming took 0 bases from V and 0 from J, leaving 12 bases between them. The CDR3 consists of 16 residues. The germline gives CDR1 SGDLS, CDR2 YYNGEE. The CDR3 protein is CASSVGSRGMNTEAFF. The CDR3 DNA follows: TGTGCCAGCAGCGTAGGGTCAAGGGGCATGAACACTGAAGCTTTCTTT.

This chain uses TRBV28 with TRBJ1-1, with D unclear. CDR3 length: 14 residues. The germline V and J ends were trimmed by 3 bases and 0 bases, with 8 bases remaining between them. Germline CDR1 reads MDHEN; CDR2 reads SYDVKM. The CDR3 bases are TGTGCCAGCAGTTTCGGCGGAGTGAACACTGAAGCTTTCTTT. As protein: CASSFGGVNTEAFF.

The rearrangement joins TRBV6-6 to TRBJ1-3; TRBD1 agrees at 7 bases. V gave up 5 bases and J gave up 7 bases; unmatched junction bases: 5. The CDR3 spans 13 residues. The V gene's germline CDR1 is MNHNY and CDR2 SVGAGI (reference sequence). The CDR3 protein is CASSRDRVNTIYF. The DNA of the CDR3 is TGTGCCAGCAGTCGCGACAGGGTGAACACCATATATTTT.

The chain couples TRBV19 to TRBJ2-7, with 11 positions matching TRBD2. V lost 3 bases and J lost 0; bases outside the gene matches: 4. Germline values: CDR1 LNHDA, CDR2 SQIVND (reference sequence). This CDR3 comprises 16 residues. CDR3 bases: TGTGCCAGTAGTATGTCGACTAGCGGGATCTCCTACGAGCAGTACTTC. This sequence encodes CASSMSTSGISYEQYF. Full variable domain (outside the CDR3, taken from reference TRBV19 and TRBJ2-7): DGGITQSPKYLFRKEGQNVTLSCEQNLNHDAMYWYRQDPGQGLRLIYYSQIVNDFQKGDIAEGYSVSREKKESFPLTVTSAQKNPTAFYLCASSMSTSGISYEQYFGPGTRLTVT.

The CDR3 region is CASSQGAGNFNNEQFF. CDR3 nucleotides: TGTGCCAGCAGCCAAGGAGCGGGTAATTTTAACAATGAGCAGTTCTTC. This chain joins TRBV5-4 and TRBJ2-1; tentative D call: TRBD2 (6 bases). The germline V gene has CDR1 SGHNT and CDR2 YYREEE (reference sequence). V lost 4 bases, J lost 5 bases, and 19 bases lay in between. CDR3 length: 16 residues.

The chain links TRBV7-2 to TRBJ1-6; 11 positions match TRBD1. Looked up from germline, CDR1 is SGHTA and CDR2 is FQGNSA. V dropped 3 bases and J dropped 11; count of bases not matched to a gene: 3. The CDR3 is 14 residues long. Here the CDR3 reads CASSLDRGHPPLHF. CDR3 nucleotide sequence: TGTGCCAGCAGCTTGGACAGGGGGCATCCACCCCTCCACTTT. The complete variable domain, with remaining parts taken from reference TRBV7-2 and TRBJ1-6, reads GAGVSQSPSNKVTEKGKDVELRCDPISGHTALYWYRQSLGQGLEFLIYFQGNSAPDKSGLPSDRFSAERTGGSVSTLTIQRTQQEDSAVYLCASSLDRGHPPLHFGNGTRLTVT.

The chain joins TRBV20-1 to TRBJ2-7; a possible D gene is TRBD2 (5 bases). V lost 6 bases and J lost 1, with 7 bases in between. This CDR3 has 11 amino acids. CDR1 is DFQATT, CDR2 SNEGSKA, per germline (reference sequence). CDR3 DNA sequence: TGCAGTGCCACGGGGTCCTACGAGCAGTACTTC. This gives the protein CSATGSYEQYF.

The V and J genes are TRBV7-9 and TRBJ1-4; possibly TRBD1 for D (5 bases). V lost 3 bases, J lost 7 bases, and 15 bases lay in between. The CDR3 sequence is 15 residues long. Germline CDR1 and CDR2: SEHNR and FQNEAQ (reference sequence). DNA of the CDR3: TGTGCCAGCAGCTTGGGGGGTTCGACCCCTGAAAAACTGTTTTTT. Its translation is CASSLGGSTPEKLFF.

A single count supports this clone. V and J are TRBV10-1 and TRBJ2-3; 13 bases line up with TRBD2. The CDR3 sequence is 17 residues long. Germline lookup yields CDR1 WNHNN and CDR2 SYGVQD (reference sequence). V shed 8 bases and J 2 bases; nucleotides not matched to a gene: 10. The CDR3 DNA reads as TGCGCCAGCGGACTAGCGGGGGACCAAAGACTCACAGATACGCAGTATTTT. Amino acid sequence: CASGLAGDQRLTDTQYF.

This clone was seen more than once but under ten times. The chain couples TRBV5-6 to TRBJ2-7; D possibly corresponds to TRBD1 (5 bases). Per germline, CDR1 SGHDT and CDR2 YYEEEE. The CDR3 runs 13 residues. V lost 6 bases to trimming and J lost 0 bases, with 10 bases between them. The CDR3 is CASTLDSSYEQYF. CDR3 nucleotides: TGTGCCAGCACCCTTGACAGCTCCTACGAGCAGTACTTC.